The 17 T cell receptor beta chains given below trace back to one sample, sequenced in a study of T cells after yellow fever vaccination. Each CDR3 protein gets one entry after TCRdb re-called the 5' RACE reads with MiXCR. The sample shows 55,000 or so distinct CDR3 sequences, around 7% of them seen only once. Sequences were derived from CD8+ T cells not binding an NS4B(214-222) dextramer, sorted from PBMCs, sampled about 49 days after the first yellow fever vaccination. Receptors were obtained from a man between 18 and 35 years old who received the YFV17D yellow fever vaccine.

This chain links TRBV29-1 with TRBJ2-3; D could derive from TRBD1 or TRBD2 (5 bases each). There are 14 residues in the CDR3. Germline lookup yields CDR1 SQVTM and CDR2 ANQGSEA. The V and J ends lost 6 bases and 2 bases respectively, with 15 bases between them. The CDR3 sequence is CSVAELGDTDTQYF. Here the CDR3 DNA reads TGCAGCGTGGCGGAACTGGGGGACACAGATACGCAGTATTTT.

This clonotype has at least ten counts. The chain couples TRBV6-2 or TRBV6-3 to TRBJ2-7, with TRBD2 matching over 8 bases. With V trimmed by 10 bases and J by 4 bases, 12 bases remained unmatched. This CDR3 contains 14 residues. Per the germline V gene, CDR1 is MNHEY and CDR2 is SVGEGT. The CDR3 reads CATQPIAGPYEQYF. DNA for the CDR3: TGTGCCACCCAACCTATAGCGGGACCGTACGAGCAGTACTTC.

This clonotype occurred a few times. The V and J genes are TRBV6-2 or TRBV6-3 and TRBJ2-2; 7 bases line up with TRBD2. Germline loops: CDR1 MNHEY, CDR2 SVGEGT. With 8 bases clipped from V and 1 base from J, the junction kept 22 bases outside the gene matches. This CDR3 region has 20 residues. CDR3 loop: CASGKWGGPLTHLNTGELFF. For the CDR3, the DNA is TGTGCCAGCGGAAAATGGGGGGGACCGTTGACGCACTTGAACACCGGGGAGCTGTTTTTT.

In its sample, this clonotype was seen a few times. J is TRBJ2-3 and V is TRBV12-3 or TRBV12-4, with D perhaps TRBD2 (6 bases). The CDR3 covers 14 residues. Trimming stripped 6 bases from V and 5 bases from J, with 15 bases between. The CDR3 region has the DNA TGTGCCAGCAGCCAGACGGGGGTGGAAGATACGCAGTATTTT. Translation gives CASSQTGVEDTQYF.

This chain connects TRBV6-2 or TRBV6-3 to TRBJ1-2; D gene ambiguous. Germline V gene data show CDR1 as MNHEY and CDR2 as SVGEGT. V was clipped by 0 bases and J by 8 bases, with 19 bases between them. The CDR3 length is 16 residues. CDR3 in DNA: TGTGCCAGCAGTTACTCGACTCCCACCGCCTCCGGAGGCTACACCTTC. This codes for CASSYSTPTASGGYTF.

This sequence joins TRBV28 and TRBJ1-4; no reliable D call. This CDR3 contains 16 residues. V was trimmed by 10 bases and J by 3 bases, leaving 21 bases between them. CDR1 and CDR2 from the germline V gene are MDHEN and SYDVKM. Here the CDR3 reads CAMGPGLLCSNEKLFF. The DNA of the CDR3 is TGTGCCATGGGCCCCGGGCTCCTCTGCTCTAATGAAAAACTGTTTTTT.

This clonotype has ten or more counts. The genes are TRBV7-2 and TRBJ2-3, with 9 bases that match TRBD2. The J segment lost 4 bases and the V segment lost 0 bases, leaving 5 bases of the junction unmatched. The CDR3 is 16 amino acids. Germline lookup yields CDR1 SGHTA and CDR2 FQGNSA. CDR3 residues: CASSLAVRGGSDTQYF. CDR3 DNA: TGTGCCAGCAGCTTAGCCGTGCGGGGGGGGTCAGATACGCAGTATTTT. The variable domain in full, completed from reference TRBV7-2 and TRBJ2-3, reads GAGVSQSPSNKVTEKGKDVELRCDPISGHTALYWYRQSLGQGLEFLIYFQGNSAPDKSGLPSDRFSAERTGGSVSTLTIQRTQQEDSAVYLCASSLAVRGGSDTQYFGPGTRLTVL.

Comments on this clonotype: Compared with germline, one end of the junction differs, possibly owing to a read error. CDR3 in amino acids: CASSPRGPIHF. CDR3 DNA sequence: TGTGCCAGCAGCCCCCGGGGTCCGATTCACTTC. V usage is TRBV4-2 and J usage is TRBJ2-5, with a weak D call TRBD2 (5 bases). The CDR3 contains 11 residues. Germline V gives CDR1 LGHNA, CDR2 YNFKEQ.

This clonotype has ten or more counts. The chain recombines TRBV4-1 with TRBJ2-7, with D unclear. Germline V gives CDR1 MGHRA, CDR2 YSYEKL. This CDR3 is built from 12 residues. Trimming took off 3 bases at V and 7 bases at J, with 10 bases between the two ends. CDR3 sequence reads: CASSQSGEEQYF. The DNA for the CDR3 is TGCGCCAGCAGCCAGTCAGGTGAGGAGCAGTACTTC.

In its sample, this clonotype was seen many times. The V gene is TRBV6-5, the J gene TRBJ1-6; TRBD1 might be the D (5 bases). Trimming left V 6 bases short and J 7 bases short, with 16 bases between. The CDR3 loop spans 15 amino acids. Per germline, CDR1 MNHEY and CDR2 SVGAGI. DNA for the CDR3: TGTGCCAGCAGCCCGATGGGGGGAATGAATTCACCCCTCCACTTT. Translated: CASSPMGGMNSPLHF.

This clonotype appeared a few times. In DNA, the CDR3 is TGTGCCAGCAGCCGCTTTGCTGAAGCTTTCTTT. It specifies CASSRFAEAFF. This chain links TRBV5-5 with TRBJ1-1; D remains unclear. The CDR3 covers 11 residues. Germline lookup yields CDR1 SGHKS and CDR2 YYEKEE (reference sequence). The V end was cut by 4 bases, the J end by 6 bases, with 7 bases between.

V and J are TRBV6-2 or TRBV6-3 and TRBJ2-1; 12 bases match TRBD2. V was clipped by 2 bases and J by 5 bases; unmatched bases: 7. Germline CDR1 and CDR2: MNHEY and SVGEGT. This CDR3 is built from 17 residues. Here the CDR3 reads CASSYGMLAGGNNEQFF. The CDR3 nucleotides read TGTGCCAGCAGTTACGGAATGCTAGCGGGGGGGAACAATGAGCAGTTCTTC.

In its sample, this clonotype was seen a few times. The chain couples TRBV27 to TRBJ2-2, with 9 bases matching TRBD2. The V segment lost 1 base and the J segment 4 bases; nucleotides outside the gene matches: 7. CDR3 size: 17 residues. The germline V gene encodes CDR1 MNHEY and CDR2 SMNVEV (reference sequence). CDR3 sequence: CASSLFGLAGSTGELFF. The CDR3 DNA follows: TGTGCCAGCAGTTTATTCGGCCTAGCGGGGAGCACCGGGGAGCTGTTTTTT.

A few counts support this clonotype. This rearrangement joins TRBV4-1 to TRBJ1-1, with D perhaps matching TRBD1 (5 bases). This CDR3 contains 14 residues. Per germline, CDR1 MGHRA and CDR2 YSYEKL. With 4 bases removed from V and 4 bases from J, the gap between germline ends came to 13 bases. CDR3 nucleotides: TGCGCCAGCAGCCCGTCTACGGGGCTCACTGAAGCTTTCTTT. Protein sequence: CASSPSTGLTEAFF.

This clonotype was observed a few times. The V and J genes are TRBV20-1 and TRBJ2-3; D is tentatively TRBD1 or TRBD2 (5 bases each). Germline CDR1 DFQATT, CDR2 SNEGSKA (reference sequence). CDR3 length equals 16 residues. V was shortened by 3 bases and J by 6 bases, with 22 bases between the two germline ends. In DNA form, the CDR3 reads TGCAGTGCTAGTTATAAAGGGGACCGGGAAGGGGATACGCAGTATTTT. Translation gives CSASYKGDREGDTQYF.

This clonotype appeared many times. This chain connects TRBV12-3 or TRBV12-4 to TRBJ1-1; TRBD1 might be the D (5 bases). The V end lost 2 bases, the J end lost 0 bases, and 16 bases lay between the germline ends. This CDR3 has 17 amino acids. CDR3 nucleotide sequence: TGTGCCAGCAGTTTACTGAATACGGGGACCCTGAACACTGAAGCTTTCTTT. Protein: CASSLLNTGTLNTEAFF.

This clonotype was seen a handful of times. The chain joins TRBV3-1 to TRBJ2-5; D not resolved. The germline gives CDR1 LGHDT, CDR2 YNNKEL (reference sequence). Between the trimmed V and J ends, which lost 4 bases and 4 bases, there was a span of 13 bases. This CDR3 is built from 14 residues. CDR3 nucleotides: TGTGCCAGCAGCCTACTGGAAGGGCGAGAGACCCAGTACTTC. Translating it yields CASSLLEGRETQYF.